These 19 T cell receptor beta chains came from one sample sequenced in a study of blood T cell repertoires in COVID-19. Here immunoSEQ multiplex PCR was the method, and the copy in TCRdb shows in-frame clones only, minus some. The sample holds 85,000 to 130,000 clones; 80% to 90% are singletons and the top ten take more than 14%. What was sequenced was peripheral blood. Every receptor here comes from a man aged 45 to 65 with acute or convalescent COVID-19.

The V and J genes are TRBV5-6 and TRBJ2-5, with 8 bases that match TRBD1. V was clipped by 3 bases and J by 5 bases; unmatched bases: 6. This CDR3 spans 14 amino acids. Germline CDR1 reads SGHDT; CDR2 reads YYEEEE. The CDR3 loop is CASSYQGAGETQYF. As DNA, the CDR3 is TGTGCCAGCAGCTACCAGGGGGCAGGGGAGACCCAGTACTTC.

The V gene is TRBV25-1, the J gene TRBJ2-7; D gene ambiguous. The V and J ends lost 2 bases and 3 bases respectively, with 5 bases between them. This CDR3 has 12 residues. The germline gives CDR1 MGHDK, CDR2 SYGVNS. The CDR3 bases are TGTGCCAGCAGTGAAGGAGTCTACGAGCAGTACTTC. Protein product: CASSEGVYEQYF.

This CDR3 is CASSFSGTDTQYF. The CDR3 region has the DNA TGTGCCAGCAGTTTCTCGGGCACAGATACGCAGTATTTT. This sequence joins TRBV28 and TRBJ2-3; no definite D call. CDR1 is MDHEN and CDR2 is SYDVKM in the germline V gene. V lost 3 bases and J lost 1, with 5 bases in between. There are 13 residues in the CDR3.

This chain uses TRBV10-1 with TRBJ2-3; 10 bases fit TRBD2. CDR1 and CDR2 from the germline V gene are WNHNN and SYGVQD (reference sequence). V lost 8 bases, J lost 2 bases, and 7 bases stayed unmatched. The CDR3 consists of 15 residues. CDR3 protein: CASGSGRTLTDTQYF. DNA for the CDR3: TGCGCCAGCGGTAGCGGGAGGACCCTCACAGATACGCAGTATTTT.

The chain carries TRBV7-9 and TRBJ2-1; D unclear. In germline, CDR1 is SEHNR, CDR2 FQNEAQ (reference sequence). The CDR3 length is 15 residues. V lost 6 bases and J 0 bases, leaving 12 bases between the germline ends. CDR3 protein: CASSPSLSSYNEQFF. The DNA for the CDR3 is TGTGCCAGCAGTCCTTCCCTGAGCTCCTACAATGAGCAGTTCTTC.

This clone was observed a few times. The rearrangement uses TRBV5-5 and TRBJ2-3; 7 nucleotides agree with TRBD1. The CDR3 loop spans 15 amino acids. Trimming at V came to 4 bases and at J to 1 base, leaving 6 bases not matched to a gene. The germline gives CDR1 SGHKS, CDR2 YYEKEE (reference sequence). CDR3 amino acids: CASSVEGARTDTQYF. The CDR3 DNA is TGTGCCAGCAGCGTTGAGGGGGCGCGCACAGATACGCAGTATTTT.

The genes are TRBV7-6 and TRBJ2-3; D is uncertain. The CDR3 has 15 residues. The germline V and J ends were trimmed by 1 base and 0 bases, with 8 bases remaining between them. Germline V gives CDR1 SGHVS, CDR2 FNYEAQ. The CDR3: CASSLGPSSTDTQYF. As DNA, the CDR3 is TGTGCCAGCAGCTTAGGGCCCTCTAGCACAGATACGCAGTATTTT. The full variable domain, completed using reference TRBV7-6 and TRBJ2-3, is GAGVSQSPRYKVTKRGQDVALRCDPISGHVSLYWYRQALGQGPEFLTYFNYEAQQDKSGLPNDRFSAERPEGSISTLTIQRTEQRDSAMYRCASSLGPSSTDTQYFGPGTRLTVL.

The chain uses TRBV5-6 and TRBJ2-2; tentative D call: TRBD2 (5 bases). Trimming shortened V by 0 bases and J by 4 bases, and 10 bases separated the two germline ends. Germline-derived CDR1 and CDR2 are SGHDT and YYEEEE. This CDR3 is 15 amino acids long. The CDR3 protein is CASSLDPGSTGELFF. The CDR3, as DNA: TGTGCCAGCAGCTTGGACCCGGGGTCCACCGGGGAGCTGTTTTTT.

The chain carries TRBV4-2 and TRBJ2-7, with 10 bases aligning to TRBD2. This CDR3 contains 18 residues. The V gene's germline CDR1 is LGHNA and CDR2 YNFKEQ. After removal of 0 bases from V and 2 bases from J, the junction contained 10 bases not matched to a gene. The CDR3 nucleotides read TGTGCCAGCAGCCAAGAGGTGGCGAGAAGCGGGAGGGCCTACGAGCAGTACTTC. Its protein is CASSQEVARSGRAYEQYF.

This clone turned up a few times. This chain's CDR3 is CASSEGTGGMNEQYF. The CDR3, as DNA: TGCGCCAGCAGCGAAGGGACAGGGGGCATGAACGAGCAGTACTTC. This sequence joins TRBV5-1 and TRBJ2-7; 12 nucleotides align to TRBD1. The CDR3 runs to 15 residues. Germline assignment: CDR1 SGHRS and CDR2 YFSETQ. V lost 4 bases to trimming and J lost 5 bases; unmatched junction nucleotides: 7.

V gene TRBV7-8 combines with J gene TRBJ2-6; D ambiguous. This CDR3 spans 18 amino acids. The V and J ends lost 3 bases and 0 bases respectively, with 15 bases between them. The germline gives CDR1 SGHVS, CDR2 FQNEAQ. Here the CDR3 reads CASSLYLGHLSGANVLTF. The CDR3 DNA is TGTGCCAGCAGCTTGTACCTGGGCCATCTCTCTGGGGCCAACGTCCTGACTTTC.

The V and J genes are TRBV6-5 and TRBJ2-1, with 15 bases matching TRBD2. The germline CDR1 and CDR2 sequences are MNHEY and SVGAGI. Losses at the gene ends were 2 bases for V and 9 bases for J; bases not matched to a gene: 5. The CDR3 consists of 16 residues. DNA of the CDR3: TGTGCCAGCAGTTACCGGACTAGCGGGAGGGCCGGTGAGCAGTTCTTC. Translating it yields CASSYRTSGRAGEQFF.

This chain links TRBV5-1 with TRBJ1-2, with 9 bases lining up with TRBD1. The CDR3 consists of 14 residues. Germline V gives CDR1 SGHRS, CDR2 YFSETQ. With V trimmed by 4 bases and J by 3 bases, 4 bases remained unmatched. In DNA, the CDR3 is TGCGCCAGCAGCGCAACAGGGGGCGACTATGGCTACACCTTC. Translated, it gives CASSATGGDYGYTF.

V and J are TRBV29-1 and TRBJ2-1; D might be TRBD1 (6 bases). Trimming pared 2 bases from V and 2 bases from J, leaving 7 bases between. CDR1 is SQVTM and CDR2 is ANQGSEA in the germline V gene. The CDR3 length is 13 residues. In DNA, the CDR3 is TGCAGCGTTGAACCAGGGGCCTACAATGAGCAGTTCTTC. Its translation is CSVEPGAYNEQFF.

V usage is TRBV28 and J usage is TRBJ2-3; possibly TRBD2 for D (5 bases). The CDR3 is 17 residues long. CDR1 MDHEN and CDR2 SYDVKM come from the germline V gene. Trimming left V 3 bases short and J 3 bases short, with 19 bases between. The CDR3 loop is CASSLIGPSGRTDTQYF. The CDR3 DNA is TGTGCCAGCAGTTTGATAGGTCCGAGCGGCAGGACAGATACGCAGTATTTT. Full variable domain (rest looked up from reference TRBV28 and TRBJ2-3): DVKVTQSSRYLVKRTGEKVFLECVQDMDHENMFWYRQDPGLGLRLIYFSYDVKMKEKGDIPEGYSVSREKKERFSLILESASTNQTSMYLCASSLIGPSGRTDTQYFGPGTRLTVL.

Comments on this clone: This CDR3 is also generated by other DNA sequences in the sample. This chain connects TRBV6-5 to TRBJ2-2; D is undetermined. Trimming removed 0 bases from V and 5 bases from J, with 4 bases in between. Germline CDR1 and CDR2: MNHEY and SVGAGI. This CDR3 comprises 13 residues. The CDR3 loop reads CASSYSRTGELFF. The DNA of the CDR3 is TGTGCCAGCAGTTACTCCCGTACCGGGGAGCTGTTTTTT.

The chain has TRBV5-1 and TRBJ1-5, with D tentatively TRBD1 (6 bases). Germline CDR1 SGHRS, CDR2 YFSETQ. The CDR3 spans 15 residues. Trimming left V 0 bases short and J 6 bases short, with 13 bases between. CDR3 in amino acids: CASSLAGGGSQPQHF. The CDR3 DNA sequence: TGCGCCAGCAGCTTGGCCGGGGGCGGGAGTCAGCCCCAGCATTTT.

The CDR3 reads CASSRVLSGTGVSTGELFF. CDR3 in DNA: TGTGCCAGTAGTAGAGTCTTGTCCGGGACAGGGGTTAGCACCGGGGAGCTGTTTTTT. The rearrangement joins TRBV19 to TRBJ2-2; TRBD1 matches 10 bases. V lost 4 bases and J lost 4; bases outside the gene matches: 15. Germline CDR1 is LNHDA and CDR2 is SQIVND (reference sequence). This CDR3 is built from 19 residues.

This sequence joins TRBV29-1 and TRBJ1-2; possibly TRBD1 for D (5 bases). Trimming took off 4 bases at V and 1 base at J, with 10 bases between the two ends. Germline assignment: CDR1 SQVTM and CDR2 ANQGSEA. This CDR3 is built from 13 residues. CDR3 loop: CSVAPDINYGYTF. The CDR3 DNA follows: TGCAGCGTTGCACCGGACATTAACTATGGCTACACCTTC.